The present TCR beta chain was sequenced within a study of blood T cell repertoires in COVID-19. Study information: In each case, the material was cDNA or gDNA derived from T cells, B-cell-depleted T cells, or PBMCs.

The CDR3 extends over 17 amino acids. Germline-derived CDR1 and CDR2 are SGHAT and FQNNGV. Participants came from roughly 24 US areas, aged about 18 to 89 years. Produced via immunoSEQ multiplex PCR; TCRdb's table is partial and in-frame only. Found here are roughly 210,000 clones, 87% of them singletons; the top ten hold around 7%. Concerning this clone: One end of the junction does not line up with germline, which may come from a read error.

This receptor was obtained from a man aged 25-45 years in a cohort exposed to, infected with or recovered from COVID-19 (not recorded which). The J gene is TRBJ2-5, the V gene TRBV11-2, with 10 bases fitting TRBD2. Material for sequencing was PBMCs or T cells enriched from blood (not recorded which). CDR3 DNA sequence: TGTGCCAGCAGCTTAGGGGCCCTAGCGGGAGACCAGGAGACCCAGTACTTC. Its protein is CASSLGALAGDQETQYF.